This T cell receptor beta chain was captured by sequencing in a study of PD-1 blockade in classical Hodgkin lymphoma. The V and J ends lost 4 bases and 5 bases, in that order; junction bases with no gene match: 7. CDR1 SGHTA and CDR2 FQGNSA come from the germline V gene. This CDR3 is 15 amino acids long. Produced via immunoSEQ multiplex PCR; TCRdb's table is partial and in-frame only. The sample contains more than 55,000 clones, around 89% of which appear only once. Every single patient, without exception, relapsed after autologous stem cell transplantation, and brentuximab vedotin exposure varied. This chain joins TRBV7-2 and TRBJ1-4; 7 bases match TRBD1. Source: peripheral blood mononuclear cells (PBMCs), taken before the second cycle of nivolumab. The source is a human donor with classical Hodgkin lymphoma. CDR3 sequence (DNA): TGTGCCAGCAGCTACCCGACAGGGTCAAATGAAAAACTGTTTTTT. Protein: CASSYPTGSNEKLFF.